These 21 T cell receptor beta chains were all obtained from the same sample, sequenced in a study of T cell responses to AZD1222 COVID-19 vaccine. Some clones are missing from TCRdb's copy, which holds only in-frame ones; the method was immunoSEQ multiplex PCR. The sample has 100,000 to 140,000 clones; about 93% are singletons. The sequencing used peripheral blood, collected 28 days after the second AZD1222 dose. These receptors originate from an adult who received the AZD1222 COVID-19 vaccine.

The V gene is TRBV18, the J gene TRBJ1-2, with D tentatively TRBD1 (6 bases). Germline V gene data show CDR1 as KGHSH and CDR2 as LQKENI. The V and J ends lost 3 bases and 9 bases respectively, with 11 bases between them. CDR3 length: 12 amino acids. The CDR3 sequence: CASSPPGGSYTF. DNA for the CDR3: TGTGCCAGCTCACCCCCGGGGGGCAGCTACACCTTC.

This chain joins TRBV4-3 and TRBJ2-2, with D perhaps TRBD1 (5 bases). CDR3 size: 16 residues. Germline V gene lookup returns CDR1 LGHNA and CDR2 YSLEER. Trimming removed 1 base at V and 2 bases at J, with 11 bases between. The CDR3 protein is CASSQGTGANTGELFF. DNA of the CDR3: TGCGCCAGCAGCCAAGGAACAGGAGCTAACACCGGGGAGCTGTTTTTT.

The gene calls are TRBV7-8 and TRBJ2-2; D is perhaps TRBD1 or TRBD2 (5 bases each). Between the trimmed V and J ends, which lost 4 bases and 5 bases, there was a span of 11 bases. This CDR3 is 14 amino acids long. Germline V gene lookup returns CDR1 SGHVS and CDR2 FQNEAQ. CDR3 bases: TGTGCCAGCAGCTCCGAGGGGCGGACCGGGGAGCTGTTTTTT. Protein product: CASSSEGRTGELFF.

This CDR3 is CASSQGLTSGNTIYF. The CDR3, as DNA: TGTGCCAGCAGCCAAGGACTGACCTCTGGAAACACCATATATTTT. The V and J genes are TRBV3-1 (or the pseudogene TRBV3-2) and TRBJ1-3; no clear D. CDR1 is LGHDT and CDR2 is YNNKEL in the germline V gene (reference sequence). V was trimmed by 1 base and J by 0 bases, leaving 7 bases between them. The CDR3 spans 15 residues.

The gene calls are TRBV24-1 and TRBJ2-1; D remains unclear. V shed 3 bases and J shed 0 bases, with 11 bases lying between them. CDR1 KGHDR and CDR2 SFDVKD come from the germline V gene. The CDR3 runs 16 residues. The CDR3 sequence: CATSDTTAISYNEQFF. CDR3 bases: TGTGCCACCAGTGATACTACAGCTATCTCCTACAATGAGCAGTTCTTC.

The V gene is TRBV9, the J gene TRBJ2-7; 9 bases are a match to TRBD2. Per the germline V gene, CDR1 is SGDLS and CDR2 is YYNGEE. With V trimmed by 0 bases and J by 2 bases, 3 bases remained unmatched. CDR3 length: 15 residues. The CDR3 sequence: CASSVESSGTYEQYF. CDR3 bases: TGTGCCAGCAGCGTAGAGTCTAGCGGGACCTACGAGCAGTACTTC.

In DNA, the CDR3 is TGTGCCAGCAGCTCGGGACTAGCGGTCTACGAGCAGTACTTC. It is translated as CASSSGLAVYEQYF. The chain recombines TRBV7-6 with TRBJ2-7; 11 bases are shared with TRBD2. This CDR3 contains 14 residues. Germline V gene lookup returns CDR1 SGHVS and CDR2 FNYEAQ. J gave up 3 bases and V 4 bases, and 2 bases lay outside the gene matches.

The chain carries TRBV28 and TRBJ1-2, with D unresolved. This CDR3 contains 13 residues. The V and J ends lost 3 bases and 7 bases respectively, with 12 bases between them. CDR1 MDHEN and CDR2 SYDVKM come from the germline V gene. The CDR3 region has the DNA TGTGCCAGCAGTTTTCCCGGTGTGGGTGGCTACACCTTC. It yields the protein CASSFPGVGGYTF.

V gene TRBV10-3 combines with J gene TRBJ1-2; no clear D gene. Germline CDR1 is ENHRY and CDR2 is SYGVKD. This CDR3 contains 17 residues. V was cut by 4 bases and J by 4 bases, with 22 bases left in between. This CDR3 is CAISVEAGRYPTYGYTF. In nucleotides, the CDR3 is TGTGCCATCAGTGTTGAGGCAGGTCGCTATCCTACCTATGGCTACACCTTC.

This clone has a single count. The rearrangement uses TRBV6-1 and TRBJ1-4, with TRBD1 matching over 7 bases. Trimming removed 11 bases from V and 8 bases from J; junction bases left unmatched: 8. CDR1 MNHNS and CDR2 SASEGT come from the germline V gene. CDR3 length: 12 residues. The CDR3, as DNA: TGTGCCTCCAGGGGGATTAAGGAAAAACTGTTTTTT. This codes for CASRGIKEKLFF.

This rearrangement joins TRBV4-3 to TRBJ2-3; TRBD1 might be the D (6 bases). Trimming pared 5 bases from V and 2 bases from J, leaving 14 bases between. CDR1 and CDR2 (germline): LGHNA, YSLEER. The CDR3 totals 15 residues. Here the CDR3 DNA reads TGCGCCAGCAGCAGATGGGGGCTTTACACAGATACGCAGTATTTT. This gives the protein CASSRWGLYTDTQYF.

The chain links TRBV6-6 to TRBJ2-5, with 7 bases that match TRBD1. This CDR3 is 14 amino acids long. CDR1 MNHNY and CDR2 SVGAGI come from the germline V gene (reference sequence). The J segment lost 0 bases and the V segment lost 5 bases, leaving 3 bases of the junction unmatched. The CDR3 nucleotides are TGTGCCAGCAGTCTCGGGACAGACCAAGAGACCCAGTACTTC. This encodes CASSLGTDQETQYF.

This rearrangement joins TRBV28 to TRBJ2-3, with a weak D call TRBD1 (6 bases). Germline values: CDR1 MDHEN, CDR2 SYDVKM. V lost 5 bases and J lost 1, with 10 bases in between. This CDR3 comprises 14 residues. The CDR3 region has the DNA TGTGCCAGCAGTACGGACAGCGGCACAGATACGCAGTATTTT. As protein: CASSTDSGTDTQYF.

The J gene is TRBJ2-3, the V gene TRBV30; D uncertain. The CDR3 is 11 residues long. The germline V and J ends were trimmed by 0 bases and 7 bases, with 5 bases remaining between them. Germline CDR1 GTSNPN, CDR2 SVGIG (reference sequence). CDR3 loop: CAWSVGNTQYF. The CDR3 nucleotides are TGTGCCTGGAGTGTGGGGAATACGCAGTATTTT.

This rearrangement joins TRBV6-5 to TRBJ1-3, with D perhaps TRBD1 (5 bases). The CDR3 runs 14 residues. Germline V gives CDR1 MNHEY, CDR2 SVGAGI. The ends were cut back, 8 bases at V and 6 bases at J, with 17 bases in the middle. The CDR3 spells CASPSGRVSNTIYF. As DNA, the CDR3 is TGTGCCAGCCCCTCAGGGCGGGTATCAAACACCATATATTTT.

This clone occurred a few times. V gene TRBV7-9 combines with J gene TRBJ2-2; D unresolved. This CDR3 is built from 14 residues. V lost 5 bases, J lost 4 bases, and 11 bases lay in between. The germline gives CDR1 SEHNR, CDR2 FQNEAQ (reference sequence). CDR3 protein: CASSPSTGTGELFF. The CDR3, as DNA: TGTGCCAGCAGCCCCAGTACGGGCACCGGGGAGCTGTTTTTT.

The chain is built from TRBV30 and TRBJ1-6; 7 bases are shared with TRBD1. There are 13 residues in the CDR3. Germline V gene sequence: CDR1 GTSNPN, CDR2 SVGIG (reference sequence). V shed 2 bases, J shed 7 bases, and the junction held 2 bases outside the gene matches. DNA for the CDR3: TGTGCCTGGAGTTCAGGGGGAAATTCACCCCTCCACTTT. It codes for CAWSSGGNSPLHF.

The chain employs TRBV19 and TRBJ2-5, with D unresolved. Germline CDR1 reads LNHDA; CDR2 reads SQIVND (reference sequence). V lost 0 bases and J 1 base, leaving 9 bases between the germline ends. The CDR3 has 15 amino acids. The CDR3 region is CASSIDPGSQETQYF. CDR3 in DNA: TGTGCCAGTAGTATAGATCCTGGCAGCCAAGAGACCCAGTACTTC.

The chain carries TRBV5-1 and TRBJ2-7; no definite D call. The V and J ends lost 0 bases and 3 bases respectively, with 7 bases between them. This CDR3 is built from 13 residues. Germline lookup yields CDR1 SGHRS and CDR2 YFSETQ. The CDR3 DNA reads TGCGCCAGCAGCTTGGTCGGCCTCTACGAGCAGTACTTC. Its translation is CASSLVGLYEQYF. Full variable domain (rest looked up from reference TRBV5-1 and TRBJ2-7): KAGVTQTPRYLIKTRGQQVTLSCSPISGHRSVSWYQQTPGQGLQFLFEYFSETQRNKGNFPGRFSGRQFSNSRSEMNVSTLELGDSALYLCASSLVGLYEQYFGPGTRLTVT.

This chain links TRBV7-2 with TRBJ1-5, with 9 bases fitting TRBD1. V gave up 4 bases and J gave up 7 bases; unmatched junction bases: 8. CDR3 length: 15 amino acids. The V gene's germline CDR1 is SGHTA and CDR2 FQGNSA. Written as DNA, the CDR3 is TGTGCCAGCAGCTCTCAAACAGGGGGCTGGCAGCCCCAGCATTTT. This sequence encodes CASSSQTGGWQPQHF.

The chain employs TRBV18 and TRBJ1-5; 7 bases are shared with TRBD1. This CDR3 contains 13 residues. Germline V gene sequence: CDR1 KGHSH, CDR2 LQKENI. V shed 2 bases, J shed 13 bases, and the junction held 8 bases outside the gene matches. The CDR3 DNA is TGTGCCAGCTCACCATGGGACAGTCAGGAGCAGCATTTT. Encoded protein: CASSPWDSQEQHF.